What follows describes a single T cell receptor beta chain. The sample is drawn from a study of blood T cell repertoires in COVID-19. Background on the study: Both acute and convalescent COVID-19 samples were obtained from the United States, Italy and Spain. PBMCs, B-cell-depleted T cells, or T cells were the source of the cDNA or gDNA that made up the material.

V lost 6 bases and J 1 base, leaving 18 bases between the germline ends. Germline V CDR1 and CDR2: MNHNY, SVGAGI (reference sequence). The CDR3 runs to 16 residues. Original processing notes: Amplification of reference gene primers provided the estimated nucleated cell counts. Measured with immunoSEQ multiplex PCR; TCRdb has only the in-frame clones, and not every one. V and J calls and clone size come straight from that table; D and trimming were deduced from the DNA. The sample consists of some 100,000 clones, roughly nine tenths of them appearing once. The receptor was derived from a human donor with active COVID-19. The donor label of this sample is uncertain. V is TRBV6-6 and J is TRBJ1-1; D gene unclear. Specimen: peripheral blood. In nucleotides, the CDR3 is TGTGCCAGCAGCCGAGAGACGGGTGGTAAGAACACTGAAGCTTTCTTT. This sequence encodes CASSRETGGKNTEAFF.